The 25 T cell receptor beta chains below were found in one sample sequenced in a study of blood T cell repertoires in COVID-19. Clones were read by immunoSEQ multiplex PCR, and TCRdb kept only the in-frame ones, dropping some. This sample yields roughly 200,000 clones, of which 87% are seen a single time; 10% belongs to the top ten. Sequenced material: PBMCs or T cells enriched from blood (not recorded which). The receptors here all came from a man aged 18 to 29 with acute COVID-19.

CDR3 sequence (DNA): TGTGCCAGCAGCCTTGACTCTTCCTCCTATAATTCACCCCTCCACTTT. Amino acid sequence: CASSLDSSSYNSPLHF. This rearrangement joins TRBV13 to TRBJ1-6, with no clear D. The CDR3 loop spans 16 amino acids. The V end lost 5 bases, the J end lost 0 bases, and 11 bases lay between the germline ends. CDR1 PRHDT and CDR2 FYEKMQ come from the germline V gene (reference sequence).

The gene calls are TRBV5-5 and TRBJ2-7; the match to TRBD1 covers 7 bases. Germline V CDR1 and CDR2: SGHKS, YYEKEE (reference sequence). V dropped 0 bases and J dropped 0; count of bases not matched to a gene: 3. This CDR3 has 15 amino acids. The CDR3 DNA reads TGTGCCAGCAGCTTGGACGGGACAGACTCCTACGAGCAGTACTTC. Its protein is CASSLDGTDSYEQYF.

The chain carries TRBV7-9 and TRBJ1-1; no definite D call. V lost 0 bases and J lost 5, with 4 bases in between. The length of the CDR3 is 12 residues. Germline values: CDR1 SEHNR, CDR2 FQNEAQ (reference sequence). The CDR3, as DNA: TGTGCCAGCAGCTTAGCTAGTACTGAAGCTTTCTTT. Translated, it gives CASSLASTEAFF. The full variable domain, its missing parts supplied by reference TRBV7-9 and TRBJ1-1, is DTGVSQNPRHKITKRGQNVTFRCDPISEHNRLYWYRQTLGQGPEFLTYFQNEAQLEKSRLLSDRFSAERPKGSFSTLEIQRTEQGDSAMYLCASSLASTEAFFGQGTRLTVV.

CDR3 amino acids: CASTNQWDTPYEQYF. In DNA form, the CDR3 reads TGTGCCAGTACCAACCAGTGGGACACCCCCTACGAGCAGTACTTC. The V gene is TRBV19, the J gene TRBJ2-7, with D possibly being TRBD1 (6 bases). The CDR3 extends over 15 amino acids. V was shortened by 7 bases and J by 2 bases, with 18 bases between the two germline ends. Germline V gives CDR1 LNHDA, CDR2 SQIVND (reference sequence). Using reference TRBV19 and TRBJ2-7 for the parts outside the CDR3, the full variable domain is DGGITQSPKYLFRKEGQNVTLSCEQNLNHDAMYWYRQDPGQGLRLIYYSQIVNDFQKGDIAEGYSVSREKKESFPLTVTSAQKNPTAFYLCASTNQWDTPYEQYFGPGTRLTVT.

This clone showed up just once. This chain uses TRBV28 with TRBJ2-3, with 7 bases lining up with TRBD2. The CDR3 has 17 amino acids. Germline CDR1 reads MDHEN; CDR2 reads SYDVKM. Unmatched junction bases numbered 16, after V lost 8 bases and J lost 2 bases. Here the CDR3 reads CASRTGGSQEDTDTQYF. CDR3 DNA: TGTGCCAGCCGAACCGGCGGGAGCCAAGAAGACACAGATACGCAGTATTTT.

The V call is TRBV19, the J call TRBJ1-3; 7 bases line up with TRBD1. The CDR3 contains 16 residues. Germline V gives CDR1 LNHDA, CDR2 SQIVND (reference sequence). Trimming took 4 bases from V and 0 from J; bases not matched to a gene: 6. The CDR3 region is CASSKARTGSGNTIYF. The CDR3 DNA reads TGTGCCAGTAGTAAGGCAAGGACAGGCTCTGGAAACACCATATATTTT.

The chain combines TRBV30 with TRBJ2-1, with D perhaps matching TRBD1 (6 bases). Germline-derived CDR1 and CDR2 are GTSNPN and SVGIG (reference sequence). The CDR3 is 13 amino acids. V was cut by 2 bases and J by 9 bases, with 14 bases left in between. CDR3 DNA: TGTGCCTGGAGTCCCACGGCAGGGGTTGAGCAGTTCTTC. This gives the protein CAWSPTAGVEQFF.

J is TRBJ2-3 and V is TRBV9; no clear D. The germline gives CDR1 SGDLS, CDR2 YYNGEE. V shed 1 base and J shed 0 bases, with 6 bases lying between them. This CDR3 contains 14 residues. In nucleotides, the CDR3 is TGTGCCAGCAGCGTACTCTCCAGCACAGATACGCAGTATTTT. Translation: CASSVLSSTDTQYF.

V and J are TRBV20-1 and TRBJ1-2; 8 nucleotides agree with TRBD1. CDR1 and CDR2 (germline): DFQATT, SNEGSKA (reference sequence). CDR3 length equals 13 residues. V dropped 3 bases and J dropped 4; count of bases not matched to a gene: 4. CDR3 sequence: CSASKQGVYGYTF. The DNA for the CDR3 is TGCAGTGCTAGTAAACAGGGGGTCTATGGCTACACCTTC.

The genes are TRBV12-3 or TRBV12-4 and TRBJ1-2; perhaps TRBD1 as D (5 bases). This CDR3 comprises 12 residues. V lost 1 base and J lost 8, with 8 bases in between. The CDR3 DNA reads TGTGCCAGCAGTTTAGGGGGCGCCGGCTACACCTTC. Its protein is CASSLGGAGYTF.

The chain links TRBV9 to TRBJ2-2, with 15 positions matching TRBD2. The CDR3 loop spans 19 amino acids. Germline V gene data show CDR1 as SGDLS and CDR2 as YYNGEE. V shed 4 bases, J shed 5 bases, and the junction held 12 bases outside the gene matches. CDR3 in amino acids: CASSPIGLAGGPRTGELFF. Written as DNA, the CDR3 is TGTGCCAGCAGCCCAATCGGACTAGCGGGAGGGCCTCGGACCGGGGAGCTGTTTTTT.

The CDR3 nucleotides read TGCGCCAGCAGCGCAACGGGACAGGGTTATGGCTACACCTTC. Translated, it gives CASSATGQGYGYTF. The V gene is TRBV5-1, the J gene TRBJ1-2; TRBD1 agrees at 9 bases. CDR1 is SGHRS, CDR2 YFSETQ, per germline. J was trimmed by 5 bases and V by 4 bases; bases with no gene match: 6. This CDR3 has 14 amino acids.

This chain connects TRBV25-1 to TRBJ2-7, with 7 bases that match TRBD2. Germline-derived CDR1 and CDR2 are MGHDK and SYGVNS. CDR3 length: 15 residues. With 5 bases clipped from V and 9 bases from J, the junction kept 16 bases outside the gene matches. CDR3 bases: TGTGCCAGCAGTTTCCGCGAAGGTCGTGGGGGGGGGCAGTACTTC. It encodes CASSFREGRGGGQYF.

This clone came up once. The V call is TRBV5-6, the J call TRBJ1-2; perhaps TRBD1 as D (5 bases). CDR3 size: 11 residues. Germline lookup yields CDR1 SGHDT and CDR2 YYEEEE. V shed 2 bases and J shed 12 bases, with 11 bases lying between them. The CDR3 here is CASSFAGSHTF. In nucleotides, the CDR3 is TGTGCCAGCAGCTTCGCAGGGTCTCACACCTTC.

This clone was seen only once. The gene calls are TRBV9 and TRBJ2-5; 7 bases agree with TRBD1. CDR1 and CDR2 from the germline V gene are SGDLS and YYNGEE. The length of the CDR3 is 14 residues. The V segment lost 4 bases and the J segment 1 base; nucleotides outside the gene matches: 4. The CDR3 sequence: CASSPRQGQETQYF. Here the CDR3 DNA reads TGTGCCAGCAGCCCGCGACAGGGCCAAGAGACCCAGTACTTC. Combining the CDR3 with reference TRBV9 and TRBJ2-5 gives the whole variable domain DSGVTQTPKHLITATGQRVTLRCSPRSGDLSVYWYQQSLDQGLQFLIQYYNGEERAKGNILERFSAQQFPDLHSELNLSSLELGDSALYFCASSPRQGQETQYFGPGTRLLVL.

The V and J genes are TRBV7-9 and TRBJ2-1; D possibly corresponds to TRBD2 (6 bases). This CDR3 region has 12 residues. Trimming left V 8 bases short and J 10 bases short, with 15 bases between. Germline values: CDR1 SEHNR, CDR2 FQNEAQ (reference sequence). CDR3 bases: TGTGCCAGCCCGGAGGGCGGAGGGGAGCAGTTCTTC. Translating gives CASPEGGGEQFF.

This chain links TRBV7-9 with TRBJ2-5; D possibly corresponds to TRBD2 (6 bases). The CDR3 is 13 residues long. Germline assignment: CDR1 SEHNR and CDR2 FQNEAQ (reference sequence). V was pared by 3 bases and J by 2 bases, with 7 bases between. The CDR3 is CASSLEGQETQYF. CDR3 sequence (DNA): TGTGCCAGCAGCTTGGAGGGACAAGAGACCCAGTACTTC.

This clone was seen a handful of times. This chain links TRBV27 with TRBJ2-2; D possibly corresponds to TRBD1 (5 bases). Germline V gene data show CDR1 as MNHEY and CDR2 as SMNVEV (reference sequence). The germline V and J ends were trimmed by 2 bases and 5 bases, with 15 bases remaining between them. CDR3 length equals 16 residues. CDR3 sequence reads: CASSLQGLRGTGELFF. CDR3 DNA sequence: TGTGCCAGCAGTTTACAGGGCCTCCGCGGAACCGGGGAGCTGTTTTTT.

This rearrangement joins TRBV29-1 to TRBJ2-2; TRBD1 matches at 9 bases. Germline lookup yields CDR1 SQVTM and CDR2 ANQGSEA. The CDR3 has 12 amino acids. Losses at the gene ends were 6 bases for V and 6 bases for J; bases not matched to a gene: 2. The CDR3 here is CSVGTGPGELFF. Here the CDR3 DNA reads TGCAGCGTGGGGACAGGGCCCGGGGAGCTGTTTTTT.

The chain couples TRBV11-3 to TRBJ1-6; perhaps TRBD1 as D (6 bases). The CDR3 is 13 amino acids. Germline assignment: CDR1 SGHNT and CDR2 YENEEA. Trimming cost V 7 bases and J 5 bases, with 9 bases left between them. CDR3 in DNA: TGTGCCAGCAAGGACAGAAATAATTCACCCCTCCACTTT. Its translation is CASKDRNNSPLHF.

The chain links TRBV4-1 to TRBJ2-1, with D uncertain. The germline V gene has CDR1 MGHRA and CDR2 YSYEKL. CDR3 length: 13 amino acids. Trimming took off 3 bases at V and 10 bases at J, with 13 bases between the two ends. The CDR3 DNA is TGCGCCAGCAGCCATGCCCCCCTGGCCGAGCAGTTCTTC. Protein sequence: CASSHAPLAEQFF.

This clone was picked up one time. V is TRBV28 and J is TRBJ1-2; D is unresolved. V lost 5 bases to trimming and J lost 4 bases, with 11 bases between them. The germline V gene encodes CDR1 MDHEN and CDR2 SYDVKM. The CDR3 is made up of 13 amino acids. CDR3 in amino acids: CASSNGDGYGYTF. The CDR3 nucleotides read TGTGCCAGCAGTAACGGAGATGGCTATGGCTACACCTTC.

The V call is TRBV30, the J call TRBJ2-1; perhaps TRBD2 as D (7 bases). The CDR3 has 15 residues. V was pared by 0 bases and J by 8 bases, with 17 bases between. Per germline, CDR1 GTSNPN and CDR2 SVGIG (reference sequence). CDR3 residues: CAWSVGGGRDYEQFF. In DNA form, the CDR3 reads TGTGCCTGGAGTGTAGGGGGAGGGCGTGATTATGAGCAGTTCTTC.

The chain is built from TRBV6-5 and TRBJ2-7; 11 bases are a match to TRBD2. This CDR3 comprises 15 residues. The trim removed 5 bases at V and 6 bases at J, leaving 9 bases unmatched. CDR1 and CDR2 (germline): MNHEY, SVGAGI. CDR3 sequence reads: CASSQLAGVKGEQYF. CDR3 bases: TGTGCCAGCAGTCAACTAGCGGGAGTCAAGGGCGAGCAGTACTTC.

This CDR3 reads CASSLAPGFPYEQYF. The CDR3 DNA reads TGTGCCAGCAGCTTGGCCCCGGGGTTCCCCTACGAGCAGTACTTC. The chain joins TRBV5-5 to TRBJ2-7, with a tentative D call TRBD2 (5 bases). Trimming removed 0 bases from V and 2 bases from J, with 12 bases in between. CDR3 length: 15 amino acids. Per germline, CDR1 SGHKS and CDR2 YYEKEE (reference sequence).